This T cell receptor beta chain was identified in a study of T-cell reconstitution after alpha-beta-depleted transplantation in children. Unique molecular identifiers were built into the TCRbeta library. TCRdb independently ran MiXCR on the PCR reads; one entry per CDR3 protein. The sample lists approximately 590,000 distinct CDR3 sequences, roughly a tenth seen once, with less than 4.5% in the top ten. V lost 3 bases to trimming and J lost 2 bases, with 14 bases between them. The germline gives CDR1 SEHNR, CDR2 FQNEAQ (reference sequence). The length of the CDR3 is 15 residues. The chain combines TRBV7-9 with TRBJ2-7; TRBD1 or TRBD2 may be the D gene (5 bases each). Material: PBMCs from the stem cell graft donor, obtained from the stem cell graft. This TCR came from a human donor who donated a stem cell graft to a child with acute myeloid leukemia. CDR3 DNA: TGTGCCAGCAGCTTGAGCGGACAAGGGCCCTACGAGCAGTACTTC. Its translation: CASSLSGQGPYEQYF.